Reported below is one T cell receptor (beta chain). Its specificity is not known. The table came from immunoSEQ multiplex PCR; TCRdb's copy has only in-frame clones and leaves some out. This table holds tens of thousands of clones, 75% to 95% found once. Baseline was the first blood sampling point, followed by cycle 4 day 1 and cycle 7 day 1. Germline lookup yields CDR1 MNHNS and CDR2 SASEGT. The CDR3 spans 16 residues. Trimming left V 3 bases short and J 0 bases short, with 15 bases between. This entry is derived from a study of OX40 agonist ivuxolimab in advanced cancers. Whole-study results and caveats: Average numbers of expanded clones were greater in CD8+ T cells than in CD4+.

This sample comprised CD4+ or CD8+ T cells sorted from blood, obtained in a trial of the OX40 agonist ivuxolimab. V is TRBV6-1 and J is TRBJ2-7; possibly TRBD2 for D (6 bases). The TCR comes from an adult with an advanced solid tumor such as melanoma, head and neck, liver or kidney cancer. CDR3 sequence (DNA): TGTGCCAGCAGTGAGCTCGGGGGATTTACCTCCTACGAGCAGTACTTC. It encodes CASSELGGFTSYEQYF.